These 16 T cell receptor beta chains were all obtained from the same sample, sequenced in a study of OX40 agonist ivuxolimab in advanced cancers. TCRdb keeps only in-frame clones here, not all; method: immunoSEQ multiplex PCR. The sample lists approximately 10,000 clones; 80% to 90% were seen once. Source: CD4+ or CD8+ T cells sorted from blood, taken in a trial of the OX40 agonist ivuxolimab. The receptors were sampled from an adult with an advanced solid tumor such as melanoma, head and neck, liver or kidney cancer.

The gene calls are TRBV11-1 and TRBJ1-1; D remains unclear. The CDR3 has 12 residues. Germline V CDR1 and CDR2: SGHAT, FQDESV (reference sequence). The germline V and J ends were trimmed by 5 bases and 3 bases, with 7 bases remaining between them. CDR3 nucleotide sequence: TGTGCCAGCAGCCGGGGATACACTGAAGCTTTCTTT. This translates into CASSRGYTEAFF.

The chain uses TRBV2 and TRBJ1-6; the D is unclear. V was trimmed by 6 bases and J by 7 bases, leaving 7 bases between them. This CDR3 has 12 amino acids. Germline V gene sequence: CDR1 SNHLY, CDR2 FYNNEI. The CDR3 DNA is TGTGCCAGCAGCTTTTGGAATTCACCCCTCCACTTT. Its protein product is CASSFWNSPLHF.

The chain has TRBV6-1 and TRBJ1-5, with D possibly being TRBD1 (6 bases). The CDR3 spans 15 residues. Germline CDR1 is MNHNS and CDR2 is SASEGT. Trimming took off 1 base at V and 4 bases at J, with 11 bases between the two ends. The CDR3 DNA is TGTGCCAGCAGTGAAGTTGCAGGGGATAATCAGCCCCAGCATTTT. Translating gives CASSEVAGDNQPQHF.

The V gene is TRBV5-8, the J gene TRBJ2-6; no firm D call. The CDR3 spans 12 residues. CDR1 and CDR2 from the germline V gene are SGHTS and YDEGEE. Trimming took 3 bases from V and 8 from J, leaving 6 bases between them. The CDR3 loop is CASSYWSNVLTF. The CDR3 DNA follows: TGTGCCAGCAGCTATTGGTCCAACGTCCTGACTTTC.

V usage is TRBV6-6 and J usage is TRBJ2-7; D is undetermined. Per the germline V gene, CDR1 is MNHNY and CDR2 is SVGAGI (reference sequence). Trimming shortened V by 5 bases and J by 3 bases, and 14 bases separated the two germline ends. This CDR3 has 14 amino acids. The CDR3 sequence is CASSPAGWDYEQYF. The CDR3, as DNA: TGTGCCAGCAGTCCAGCCGGTTGGGACTACGAGCAGTACTTC.

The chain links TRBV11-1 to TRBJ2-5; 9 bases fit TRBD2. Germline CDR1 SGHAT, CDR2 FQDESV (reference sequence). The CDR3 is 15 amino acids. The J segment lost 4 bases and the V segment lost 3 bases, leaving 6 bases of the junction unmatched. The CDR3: CASSFERGVGETQYF. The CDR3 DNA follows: TGTGCCAGCAGCTTCGAGCGGGGGGTGGGAGAGACCCAGTACTTC.

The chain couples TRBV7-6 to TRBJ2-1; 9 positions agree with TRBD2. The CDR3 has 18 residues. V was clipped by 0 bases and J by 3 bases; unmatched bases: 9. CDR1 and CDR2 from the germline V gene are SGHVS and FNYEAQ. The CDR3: CASSLALRGGLRYNEQFF. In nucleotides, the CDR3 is TGTGCCAGCAGCTTAGCGTTGCGGGGGGGCCTTCGCTACAATGAGCAGTTCTTC. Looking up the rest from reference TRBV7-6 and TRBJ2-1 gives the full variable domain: GAGVSQSPRYKVTKRGQDVALRCDPISGHVSLYWYRQALGQGPEFLTYFNYEAQQDKSGLPNDRFSAERPEGSISTLTIQRTEQRDSAMYRCASSLALRGGLRYNEQFFGPGTRLTVL.

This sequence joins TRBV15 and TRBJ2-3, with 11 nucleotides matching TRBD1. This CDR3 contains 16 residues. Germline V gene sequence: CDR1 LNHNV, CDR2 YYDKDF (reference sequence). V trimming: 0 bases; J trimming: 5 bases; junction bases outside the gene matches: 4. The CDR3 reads CATSREPGQGEDTQYF. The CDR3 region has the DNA TGTGCCACCAGCAGAGAACCGGGACAGGGGGAAGATACGCAGTATTTT.

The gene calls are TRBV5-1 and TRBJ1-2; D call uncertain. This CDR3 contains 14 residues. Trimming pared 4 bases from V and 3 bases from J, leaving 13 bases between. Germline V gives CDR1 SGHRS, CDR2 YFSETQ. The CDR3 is CASSPEDGHYGYTF. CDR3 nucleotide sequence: TGCGCCAGCAGCCCGGAGGACGGTCACTATGGCTACACCTTC.

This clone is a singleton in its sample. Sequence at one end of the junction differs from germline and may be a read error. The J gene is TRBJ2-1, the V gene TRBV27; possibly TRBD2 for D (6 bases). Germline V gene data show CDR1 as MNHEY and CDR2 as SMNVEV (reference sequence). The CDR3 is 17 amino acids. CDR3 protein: CAGRDRGLASSYNEQFF. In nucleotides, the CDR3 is TGTGCCGGCAGGGACCGGGGACTCGCCAGCTCCTACAATGAGCAGTTCTTC.

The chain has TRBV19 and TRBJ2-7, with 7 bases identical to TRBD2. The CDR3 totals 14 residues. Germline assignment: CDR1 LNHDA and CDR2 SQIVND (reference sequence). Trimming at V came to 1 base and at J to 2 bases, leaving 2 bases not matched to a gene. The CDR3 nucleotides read TGTGCCAGTAGTATAGGGGAGGGGCCCTACGAGCAGTACTTC. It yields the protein CASSIGEGPYEQYF.

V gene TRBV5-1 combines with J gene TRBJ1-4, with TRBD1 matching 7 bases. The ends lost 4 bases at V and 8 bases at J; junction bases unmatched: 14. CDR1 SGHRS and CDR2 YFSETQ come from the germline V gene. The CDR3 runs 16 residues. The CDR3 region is CASSGGTAGYSEKLFF. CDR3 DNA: TGCGCCAGCAGCGGCGGGACAGCTGGCTATTCGGAAAAACTGTTTTTT.

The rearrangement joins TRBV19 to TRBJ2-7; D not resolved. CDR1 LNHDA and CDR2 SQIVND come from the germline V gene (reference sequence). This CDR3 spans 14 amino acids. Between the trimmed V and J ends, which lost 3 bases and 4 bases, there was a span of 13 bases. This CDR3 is CASSMEGFRYEQYF. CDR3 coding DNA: TGTGCCAGTAGTATGGAAGGTTTTCGGTACGAGCAGTACTTC.

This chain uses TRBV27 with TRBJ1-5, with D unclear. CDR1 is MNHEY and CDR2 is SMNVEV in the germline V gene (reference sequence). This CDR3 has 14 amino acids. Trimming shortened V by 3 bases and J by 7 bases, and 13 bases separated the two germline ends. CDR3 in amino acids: CASSFGVGGQPQHF. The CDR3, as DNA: TGTGCCAGCAGTTTTGGGGTGGGAGGACAGCCCCAGCATTTT.

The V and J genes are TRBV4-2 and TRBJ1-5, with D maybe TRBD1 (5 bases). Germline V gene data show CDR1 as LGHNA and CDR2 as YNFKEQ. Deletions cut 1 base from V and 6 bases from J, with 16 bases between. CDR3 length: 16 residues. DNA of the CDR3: TGTGCCAGCAGCCAAGGGGTAGGAGACGGGGGTCAGCCCCAGCATTTT. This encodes CASSQGVGDGGQPQHF.

The CDR3 loop reads CAWRDRRVAGGETQYF. CDR3 nucleotides: TGTGCCTGGAGGGACCGTCGGGTAGCGGGGGGTGAGACCCAGTACTTC. V usage is TRBV30 and J usage is TRBJ2-5, with TRBD2 matching 10 bases. With V trimmed by 3 bases and J by 5 bases, 12 bases remained unmatched. The germline gives CDR1 GTSNPN, CDR2 SVGIG (reference sequence). This CDR3 contains 16 residues.